This T cell receptor beta chain stems from a study of T-cell memory formation after mild COVID-19. For the study at large: TCR clusters showed largely donor specificity. General study findings and limits: Pre-infection memory held some responding clones, suggesting pre-existing cross-reactive T cells responded. Among clones contracting day 15 to 85, CD4/CD8 was balanced, whereas later expanders leaned CD4+. SARS-CoV-2 specificity was not confirmed for second-wave clones peaking on day 37.

TCRdb independently ran MiXCR on the 5' RACE reads; one entry per CDR3 protein. The table shows fewer than 350,000 distinct CDR3 sequences, with around 15% occurring only once. A few counts support this clonotype. No antigen is known for it. The TCR was taken from a man younger than 30 who had mild COVID-19 (a few samples of this study predate the infection). Cell type and time point are not known. Sequencing input: PBMCs or a T cell subset sorted from them (not recorded which).

The CDR3 sequence is CASSSGTGGFADTQYF. The DNA for the CDR3 is TGCGCCAGCAGCTCCGGGACAGGGGGATTTGCAGATACGCAGTATTTT. The V and J genes are TRBV5-1 and TRBJ2-3; 11 bases match TRBD1. Trimming took 3 bases from V and 4 from J; bases not matched to a gene: 7. Germline CDR1 reads SGHRS; CDR2 reads YFSETQ. There are 16 residues in the CDR3. The entire variable domain, with the rest obtained from reference TRBV5-1 and TRBJ2-3, is as follows: KAGVTQTPRYLIKTRGQQVTLSCSPISGHRSVSWYQQTPGQGLQFLFEYFSETQRNKGNFPGRFSGRQFSNSRSEMNVSTLELGDSALYLCASSSGTGGFADTQYFGPGTRLTVL.